This entry lists 32 T cell receptor beta chains sequenced from one sample in a study of blood T cell repertoires in COVID-19. This table comes from immunoSEQ multiplex PCR, and its TCRdb copy is limited to in-frame clones, with some not included. The sample lists 150,000 to 200,000 clones, approximately 86% occurring once. The sequenced sample was peripheral blood. The source is a woman aged 25 to 39 with active or convalescent COVID-19.

The rearrangement joins TRBV6-5 to TRBJ1-2; TRBD1 matches at 10 bases. This CDR3 has 15 amino acids. Germline values: CDR1 MNHEY, CDR2 SVGAGI. The ends lost 6 bases at V and 8 bases at J; junction bases unmatched: 12. The CDR3 loop reads CASRTTGGATGGYTF. The DNA for the CDR3 is TGTGCCAGCAGGACGACAGGGGGCGCGACGGGAGGCTACACCTTC.

The rearrangement joins TRBV10-2 to TRBJ2-7; tentative D call: TRBD1 (5 bases). The V gene's germline CDR1 is WSHSY and CDR2 SAAADI. V shed 3 bases and J shed 5 bases, with 11 bases lying between them. There are 13 residues in the CDR3. CDR3 DNA sequence: TGCGCCAGCAGTGACCAGGGAAACAACGAGCAGTACTTC. Translating gives CASSDQGNNEQYF.

This clone has just one count. The rearrangement uses TRBV5-5 and TRBJ2-7; 7 bases fit TRBD1. V trimming: 7 bases; J trimming: 0 bases; junction bases outside the gene matches: 7. Per germline, CDR1 SGHKS and CDR2 YYEKEE (reference sequence). CDR3 size: 14 residues. As DNA, the CDR3 is TGTGCCAGCCACCGGGACAGCCCCTCCTACGAGCAGTACTTC. Amino acid sequence: CASHRDSPSYEQYF.

V and J are TRBV3-1 (or the pseudogene TRBV3-2) and TRBJ1-1; 11 bases fit TRBD1. The J segment lost 3 bases and the V segment lost 1 base, leaving 7 bases of the junction unmatched. The CDR3 contains 17 residues. Germline values: CDR1 LGHDT, CDR2 YNNKEL (reference sequence). The CDR3 DNA reads as TGTGCCAGCAGCCAAGGTGGGACAGGGGGAAGGGACACTGAAGCTTTCTTT. Protein sequence: CASSQGGTGGRDTEAFF.

A few counts support this clone. In DNA, the CDR3 is TGCGCCAGCAGATCTGAAGTAAAACAGGGGGCGCGGAGGACAGATACGCAGTATTTT. It encodes CASRSEVKQGARRTDTQYF. The rearrangement uses TRBV10-2 and TRBJ2-3; 9 bases are shared with TRBD1. The V and J ends lost 6 bases and 3 bases, in that order; junction bases with no gene match: 19. CDR1 WSHSY and CDR2 SAAADI come from the germline V gene. This CDR3 has 19 amino acids.

The chain is built from TRBV3-1 (or the pseudogene TRBV3-2) and TRBJ2-1; 10 nucleotides match TRBD2. Looked up from germline, CDR1 is LGHDT and CDR2 is YNNKEL (reference sequence). The CDR3 runs to 19 residues. V lost 0 bases to trimming and J lost 9 bases; unmatched junction nucleotides: 17. CDR3 sequence reads: CASSQDRRLERGGEGEQFF. In DNA, the CDR3 is TGTGCCAGCAGCCAAGATCGAAGGTTAGAGCGGGGGGGCGAGGGTGAGCAGTTCTTC.

The chain employs TRBV2 and TRBJ2-7, with a weak D call TRBD2 (6 bases). V lost 8 bases to trimming and J lost 3 bases, with 20 bases between them. The CDR3 has 15 amino acids. CDR1 is SNHLY and CDR2 is FYNNEI in the germline V gene. The CDR3: CASSKAEGRYYEQYF. The CDR3 coding sequence is TGTGCCAGCTCCAAAGCGGAGGGGAGGTACTACGAGCAGTACTTC.

The chain combines TRBV7-9 with TRBJ2-5, with 7 positions matching TRBD2. The CDR3 covers 14 residues. From germline, CDR1 is SEHNR and CDR2 FQNEAQ (reference sequence). V lost 5 bases to trimming and J lost 5 bases; unmatched junction nucleotides: 8. This CDR3 reads CASSLTSVGETQYF. The CDR3 nucleotides read TGTGCCAGCAGCCTCACTAGCGTCGGTGAGACCCAGTACTTC.

The CDR3 reads CASSQDLLAGNTGELFF. The CDR3 nucleotides read TGTGCCAGCAGCCAAGACCTACTAGCGGGGAACACCGGGGAGCTGTTTTTT. The J gene is TRBJ2-2, the V gene TRBV3-1 (or the pseudogene TRBV3-2), with TRBD2 matching over 9 bases. The CDR3 covers 17 residues. In germline, CDR1 is LGHDT, CDR2 YNNKEL (reference sequence). V gave up 0 bases and J gave up 1 base; unmatched junction bases: 3.

This rearrangement joins TRBV19 to TRBJ2-7; maybe TRBD2 (7 bases). There are 19 residues in the CDR3. Per germline, CDR1 LNHDA and CDR2 SQIVND (reference sequence). Trimming removed 7 bases from V and 7 bases from J, with 35 bases in between. DNA of the CDR3: TGTGCCAGTACCCCTTCGGGGGCAGGGGCTGGCGGGAGAGAGTGGGAGCAGTACTTC. As protein: CASTPSGAGAGGREWEQYF.

This clone was counted a single time. This sequence joins TRBV11-2 and TRBJ1-6, with TRBD1 matching over 8 bases. Germline-derived CDR1 and CDR2 are SGHAT and FQNNGV. The trim removed 1 base at V and 12 bases at J, leaving 5 bases unmatched. The CDR3 runs 14 residues. CDR3: CASSLGPGGKPLHF. Here the CDR3 DNA reads TGTGCCAGCAGCTTAGGCCCAGGGGGCAAACCCCTCCACTTT.

V and J are TRBV10-2 and TRBJ1-3; D perhaps matches TRBD1 (5 bases). V lost 8 bases and J lost 2, with 10 bases in between. CDR3 length: 13 amino acids. The germline V gene encodes CDR1 WSHSY and CDR2 SAAADI. CDR3 DNA: TGCGCCAGCCTCGGGGGGACTGGAAACACCATATATTTT. The encoded protein is CASLGGTGNTIYF.

The chain has TRBV7-2 and TRBJ2-3; a possible D gene is TRBD1 (5 bases). Trimming pared 0 bases from V and 2 bases from J, leaving 6 bases between. The CDR3 has 14 amino acids. Germline-derived CDR1 and CDR2 are SGHTA and FQGNSA. The CDR3 DNA follows: TGTGCCAGCAGCTTAGCGGGGCCCACAGATACGCAGTATTTT. Translation gives CASSLAGPTDTQYF.

The CDR3 nucleotides are TGTGCCAGCAGTTTATCCCAGGGCAGGATCTACGAGCAGTACTTC. Amino acid sequence: CASSLSQGRIYEQYF. This chain joins TRBV27 and TRBJ2-7; D is perhaps TRBD1 (5 bases). This CDR3 contains 15 residues. V was shortened by 0 bases and J by 3 bases, with 12 bases between the two germline ends. From germline, CDR1 is MNHEY and CDR2 SMNVEV (reference sequence).

The chain carries TRBV6-5 and TRBJ1-2; TRBD1 agrees at 7 bases. Per the germline V gene, CDR1 is MNHEY and CDR2 is SVGAGI. Germline trimming cut 7 bases from V and 0 bases from J; bases unmatched to any gene: 5. The CDR3 length is 14 residues. The CDR3 loop is CASIKTGTNYGYTF. The DNA of the CDR3 is TGTGCCAGCATCAAGACAGGGACTAACTATGGCTACACCTTC.

The rearrangement joins TRBV6-5 to TRBJ2-7; perhaps TRBD1 as D (5 bases). Germline V gene sequence: CDR1 MNHEY, CDR2 SVGAGI. The V end was cut by 2 bases, the J end by 7 bases, with 21 bases between. The CDR3 contains 16 residues. This CDR3 reads CASSYGASNSVLEQYF. CDR3 coding DNA: TGTGCCAGCAGTTACGGGGCTAGTAATTCCGTCTTAGAGCAGTACTTC.

This clone was detected a few times. The chain carries TRBV7-9 and TRBJ1-2; weak D call: TRBD1 (6 bases). V was clipped by 7 bases and J by 7 bases, with 22 bases between them. CDR1 and CDR2 (germline): SEHNR, FQNEAQ (reference sequence). The CDR3 covers 15 residues. CDR3 coding DNA: TGTGCCAGCATCCTCGGGGACACCTGGGGCGGTGGCTACACCTTC. Translating it yields CASILGDTWGGGYTF. The full variable domain, rest sourced from reference TRBV7-9 and TRBJ1-2, is DTGVSQNPRHKITKRGQNVTFRCDPISEHNRLYWYRQTLGQGPEFLTYFQNEAQLEKSRLLSDRFSAERPKGSFSTLEIQRTEQGDSAMYLCASILGDTWGGGYTFGSGTRLTVV.

The gene calls are TRBV5-1 and TRBJ2-4; TRBD2 agrees at 12 bases. The CDR3 is 20 amino acids. The V gene's germline CDR1 is SGHRS and CDR2 YFSETQ. V lost 0 bases, J lost 2 bases, and 12 bases stayed unmatched. The CDR3 here is CASSLARLAGGQGSKNIQYF. CDR3 DNA sequence: TGCGCCAGCAGCTTGGCGCGGCTAGCGGGGGGGCAAGGGTCCAAAAACATTCAGTACTTC.

This clone has just a few counts. The V and J genes are TRBV18 and TRBJ1-1, with TRBD1 matching over 7 bases. The CDR3 totals 14 residues. V gave up 2 bases and J gave up 1 base; unmatched junction bases: 1. CDR1 and CDR2 from the germline V gene are KGHSH and LQKENI. The CDR3 DNA is TGTGCCAGCTCACCAGGGACAGCGAACACTGAAGCTTTCTTT. This encodes CASSPGTANTEAFF.

CDR3 sequence: CASRDSGSVHNEQFF. CDR3 sequence (DNA): TGTGCCAGCAGAGATAGCGGGAGCGTCCACAATGAGCAGTTCTTC. The chain is built from TRBV3-1 (or the pseudogene TRBV3-2) and TRBJ2-1; 9 bases align to TRBD2. Looked up from germline, CDR1 is LGHDT and CDR2 is YNNKEL (reference sequence). Trimming at V came to 6 bases and at J to 5 bases, leaving 8 bases not matched to a gene. The CDR3 totals 15 residues.

Only one count was recorded for this clone. The chain combines TRBV27 with TRBJ1-3; maybe TRBD1 (5 bases). The CDR3 covers 15 residues. Germline CDR1 is MNHEY and CDR2 is SMNVEV (reference sequence). The V and J ends lost 2 bases and 0 bases respectively, with 8 bases between them. CDR3 in DNA: TGTGCCAGCAGTTTAGACAGACTCTCTGGAAACACCATATATTTT. Its protein is CASSLDRLSGNTIYF.

V gene TRBV3-1 (or the pseudogene TRBV3-2) combines with J gene TRBJ2-3; 8 bases line up with TRBD2. The CDR3 covers 17 residues. Germline CDR1 and CDR2: LGHDT and YNNKEL (reference sequence). V trimming: 0 bases; J trimming: 4 bases; junction bases outside the gene matches: 9. Here the CDR3 DNA reads TGTGCCAGCAGCCAAGATGGAGCGGGAGTCGCGGCAGATACGCAGTATTTT. Translating it yields CASSQDGAGVAADTQYF.

CDR3: CASSPTSGNSYEQYF. The CDR3 region has the DNA TGTGCCAGCAGTCCCACTAGCGGCAACTCCTACGAGCAGTACTTC. The V call is TRBV2, the J call TRBJ2-7; 8 bases fit TRBD2. Looked up from germline, CDR1 is SNHLY and CDR2 is FYNNEI. The CDR3 is 15 amino acids. V was clipped by 5 bases and J by 0 bases; unmatched bases: 6.

The chain uses TRBV7-6 and TRBJ1-4; 7 positions agree with TRBD1. Germline CDR1 and CDR2: SGHVS and FNYEAQ. CDR3 size: 16 residues. With V trimmed by 1 base and J by 8 bases, 10 bases remained unmatched. CDR3 region: CASSLGPDREAEKLFF. For the CDR3, the DNA is TGTGCCAGCAGCTTAGGGCCAGACAGGGAGGCCGAAAAACTGTTTTTT.

This sequence joins TRBV12-3 or TRBV12-4 and TRBJ1-1; perhaps TRBD1 as D (5 bases). Trimming stripped 2 bases from V and 3 bases from J, with 7 bases between. This CDR3 comprises 13 residues. CDR3 residues: CASSLQGYTEAFF. DNA for the CDR3: TGTGCCAGCAGTTTACAGGGATACACTGAAGCTTTCTTT.

The chain couples TRBV24-1 to TRBJ2-7; perhaps TRBD1 as D (6 bases). The CDR3 is 13 amino acids. Between the trimmed V and J ends, which lost 5 bases and 7 bases, there was a span of 14 bases. Germline V gene sequence: CDR1 KGHDR, CDR2 SFDVKD. Written as DNA, the CDR3 is TGTGCCACCAGTGGAGTGGACAGCTGGGAGCAGTACTTC. As protein: CATSGVDSWEQYF.

The chain employs TRBV18 and TRBJ1-2, with D maybe TRBD1 (5 bases). CDR1 is KGHSH, CDR2 LQKENI, per germline. V was cut by 1 base and J by 3 bases, with 12 bases left in between. The CDR3 sequence is 15 residues long. For the CDR3, the DNA is TGTGCCAGCTCACCACTCGAGACAGAATACTATGGCTACACCTTC. Amino acid sequence: CASSPLETEYYGYTF.

V usage is TRBV18 and J usage is TRBJ1-2; D is possibly TRBD1 (6 bases). CDR3 length: 14 residues. The germline V gene has CDR1 KGHSH and CDR2 LQKENI. V lost 6 bases, J lost 3 bases, and 14 bases lay in between. The CDR3 spells CASSAGEWDYGYTF. CDR3 DNA: TGTGCCAGCTCCGCAGGGGAATGGGACTATGGCTACACCTTC.

The J gene is TRBJ1-2, the V gene TRBV2; D gene ambiguous. Germline lookup yields CDR1 SNHLY and CDR2 FYNNEI. CDR3 length equals 13 residues. V was trimmed by 9 bases and J by 8 bases, leaving 19 bases between them. Written as DNA, the CDR3 is TGTGCCAGACGAGGGTTATCGGGAGGGGGCTACACCTTC. This codes for CARRGLSGGGYTF.

This clone was seen a handful of times. Other DNA sequences of this sample code for an identical CDR3. The chain joins TRBV15 to TRBJ1-5; no clear D gene. This CDR3 contains 12 residues. The germline V and J ends were trimmed by 0 bases and 7 bases, with 4 bases remaining between them. The germline CDR1 and CDR2 sequences are LNHNV and YYDKDF (reference sequence). The CDR3 DNA reads TGTGCCACCAGCAGAGATCAGCAGCCCCAGCATTTT. Translating it yields CATSRDQQPQHF.

The J gene is TRBJ1-4, the V gene TRBV6-6; TRBD1 is a possible D gene (6 bases). V lost 6 bases and J 6 bases, leaving 14 bases between the germline ends. Germline assignment: CDR1 MNHNY and CDR2 SVGAGI (reference sequence). The CDR3 sequence is 14 residues long. CDR3 in DNA: TGTGCCAGCAGCAAACAGGGTTCCTATGAAAAACTGTTTTTT. Residues: CASSKQGSYEKLFF.

V usage is TRBV7-9 and J usage is TRBJ2-5; TRBD1 is a possible D gene (6 bases). The germline V and J ends were trimmed by 10 bases and 5 bases, with 20 bases remaining between them. CDR3 length: 14 residues. CDR1 SEHNR and CDR2 FQNEAQ come from the germline V gene (reference sequence). This chain's CDR3 is CATSLTGLGETQYF. CDR3 bases: TGTGCCACCTCACTTACAGGGTTGGGGGAGACCCAGTACTTC.